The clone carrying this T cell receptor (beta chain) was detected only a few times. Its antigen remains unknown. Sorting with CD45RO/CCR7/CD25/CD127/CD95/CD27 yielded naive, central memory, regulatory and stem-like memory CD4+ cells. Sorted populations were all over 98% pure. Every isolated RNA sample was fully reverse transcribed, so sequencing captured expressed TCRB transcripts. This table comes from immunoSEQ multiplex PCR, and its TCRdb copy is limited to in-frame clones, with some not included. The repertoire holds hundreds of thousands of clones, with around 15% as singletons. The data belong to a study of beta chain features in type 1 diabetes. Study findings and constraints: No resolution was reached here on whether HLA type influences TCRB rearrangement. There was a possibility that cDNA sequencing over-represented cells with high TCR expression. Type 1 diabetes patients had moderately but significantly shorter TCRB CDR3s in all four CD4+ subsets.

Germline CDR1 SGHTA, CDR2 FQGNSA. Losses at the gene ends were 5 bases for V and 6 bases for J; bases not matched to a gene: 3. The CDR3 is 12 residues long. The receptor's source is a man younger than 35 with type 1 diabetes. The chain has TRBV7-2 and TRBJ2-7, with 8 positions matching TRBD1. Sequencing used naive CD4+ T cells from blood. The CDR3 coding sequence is TGTGCCAGCAGCCTTGACAGGGGCGAGCAGTACTTC. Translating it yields CASSLDRGEQYF.